This T cell receptor (beta chain) was profiled in a study of beta chain features in type 1 diabetes. Germline CDR1 MNHNY, CDR2 SVGAGI (reference sequence). V lost 7 bases and J 7 bases, leaving 16 bases between the germline ends. The CDR3 sequence is 14 residues long. In this sample, this clone turned up many times. Antigen specificity is unknown. All of the isolated RNA was reverse transcribed, so expressed TCRB transcripts were sequenced. Using immunoSEQ multiplex PCR, the repertoire was profiled, and TCRdb retains in-frame clones only, with some absent. The sample records 810,000 or so clones, roughly a sixth being singletons. Study-level results: Here, the possible influence of HLA type (on TCRB rearrangement) remained unresolved. Sequencing the cDNA could make cells with high TCR expression show up more than they should.

The rearrangement links TRBV6-6 to TRBJ1-4, with unresolved D. The receptor was derived from a woman in her late teens or twenties in good health. Sequenced sample: naive CD4+ T cells from blood. CDR3 sequence (DNA): TGTGCCAGCATCCCGGGCCTAAATCCTGAAAAACTGTTTTTT. As protein: CASIPGLNPEKLFF.